Listed below are T cell receptor beta chains from one sample, sequenced in a study of blood T cell repertoires in COVID-19. The method was immunoSEQ multiplex PCR; TCRdb's version includes in-frame clones alone and lacks a portion of them. The repertoire includes 40,000 or so clones, roughly 73% of them detected once, and under 30% sits in the top ten. Sample: peripheral blood. The source of these receptors is a woman between 70 and 85 years old with acute or convalescent COVID-19. The CDR3 runs from the conserved cysteine through the conserved F or W.

V gene	J gene	CDR3 protein
TRBV29-1	TRBJ1-1	CSVEAYTEAFF
TRBV7-9	TRBJ2-4	CASSLDAGGKNIQYF
TRBV7-8	TRBJ1-2	CASSRARDIYGYTF
TRBV11-2	TRBJ1-1	CASSLGEGLNTEAFF
TRBV10-3	TRBJ1-2	CAIKGDPTDYGYTF
TRBV7-2	TRBJ1-1	CASSLQGLMNTEAFF
TRBV5-6	TRBJ1-2	CASSLLGQGAGGYTF
TRBV4-3	TRBJ2-2	CASSQEWATGELFF
TRBV18	TRBJ1-3	CASSRRQDTIYF
TRBV5-5	TRBJ1-6	CASSSRRDRNSPLHF
TRBV5-1	TRBJ2-1	CASSRRTSGPDNEQFF
TRBV4-3	TRBJ1-1	CASSLDRDRGTEAFF
TRBV18	TRBJ2-7	CASSPTASYEQYF
TRBV3-1/TRBV3-2	TRBJ2-7	CASSQLQGVQQYF
TRBV7-8	TRBJ1-6	CASSAGTEYNSPLHF
TRBV15	TRBJ1-2	CATSRTGGGYGYTF
TRBV6-5	TRBJ2-3	CASSYQQRGGDTQYF
TRBV6-6	TRBJ2-2	CASTSGSLLTGELFF
TRBV4-3	TRBJ1-6	CASSQVSPRGISLSLHF
TRBV10-1	TRBJ2-7	CATTGVFGEQYF
TRBV7-2	TRBJ2-1	CASSLPHSHIYNEQFF
TRBV10-3	TRBJ1-2	CAISEGRVGYTF
TRBV29-1	TRBJ1-2	CSVEQNYGYTF
TRBV5-1	TRBJ1-1	CASSPGTANTEAFF
TRBV5-1	TRBJ2-7	CASSLGDRDEQYF
TRBV19	TRBJ2-2	CASSIASSGTITGELFF
TRBV21-1	TRBJ1-1	CASSETCQGVLVPTEAFF
TRBV5-1	TRBJ1-4	CASRPTGDSGEKLFF
TRBV2	TRBJ1-1	CASSRGTEGEAFF